What follows are 28 T cell receptor beta chains derived from one specimen sequenced in a study of T cell repertoires in cytomegalovirus infection. MiXCR was run by TCRdb on the reads, yielding one entry per CDR3 protein. The sample has about 530,000 distinct CDR3 sequences; less than 30% are singletons. What was sequenced was PBMCs. The origin of the receptors is a human donor in good health (CMV status not recorded). Some clones in this sample may be carry-over from other donors' samples.

The CDR3: CASNTPGFGEQYF. CDR3 sequence (DNA): TGTGCCAGCAACACCCCCGGTTTCGGCGAGCAGTACTTC. The rearrangement joins TRBV28 to TRBJ2-7; D is undetermined. The CDR3 is 13 amino acids. Germline loops: CDR1 MDHEN, CDR2 SYDVKM. With 7 bases removed from V and 6 bases from J, the gap between germline ends came to 16 bases.

This clonotype has a handful of counts. This chain joins TRBV6-2 or TRBV6-3 and TRBJ1-5, with D possibly being TRBD1 (5 bases). Trimming removed 4 bases at V and 6 bases at J, with 10 bases between. The CDR3 has 13 amino acids. Germline CDR1 and CDR2: MNHEY and SVGEGT. DNA for the CDR3: TGTGCCAGCAGTTGGGGACCTGGTCAGCCCCAGCATTTT. Protein product: CASSWGPGQPQHF.

In its sample, this clonotype was seen a few times. V usage is TRBV12-3 or TRBV12-4 and J usage is TRBJ2-1; TRBD1 agrees at 8 bases. Trimming took 9 bases from V and 0 from J; bases not matched to a gene: 7. This CDR3 contains 15 residues. The CDR3 reads CASRTGLSSYNEQFF. The CDR3 region has the DNA TGTGCCAGTCGGACAGGGCTTAGCTCCTACAATGAGCAGTTCTTC.

The CDR3, as DNA: TGTGCCAGCAGTAGGAGAGCGGGAGGCGACTCCTACAATGAGCAGTTCTTC. Protein sequence: CASSRRAGGDSYNEQFF. V gene TRBV6-2 or TRBV6-3 combines with J gene TRBJ2-1; 9 bases fit TRBD2. Germline V CDR1 and CDR2: MNHEY, SVGEGT. V trimming: 5 bases; J trimming: 0 bases; junction bases outside the gene matches: 8. CDR3 length: 17 amino acids.

CDR3 loop: CSPQGPTGHEQFF. The CDR3 DNA reads as TGCAGTCCGCAGGGGCCGACTGGTCATGAGCAGTTCTTC. The chain uses TRBV29-1 and TRBJ2-1; possible D gene TRBD1, 6 bases. There are 13 residues in the CDR3. The V gene's germline CDR1 is SQVTM and CDR2 ANQGSEA.

The CDR3, as DNA: TGTGCCAGCTCACCACTTACAGGGATCTGGAATGAGCAGTTCTTC. It specifies CASSPLTGIWNEQFF. This chain uses TRBV18 with TRBJ2-1, with D maybe TRBD1 (6 bases). Trimming took off 1 base at V and 7 bases at J, with 14 bases between the two ends. CDR3 size: 15 residues. CDR1 and CDR2 (germline): KGHSH, LQKENI.

This clonotype was found a few times. The chain links TRBV4-3 to TRBJ2-5; D is perhaps TRBD1 or TRBD2 (5 bases each). There are 13 residues in the CDR3. Between the trimmed V and J ends, which lost 4 bases and 4 bases, there was a span of 10 bases. Germline V gene sequence: CDR1 LGHNA, CDR2 YSLEER. The CDR3 is CASSRGVGETQYF. The CDR3 DNA reads as TGCGCCAGCAGCCGAGGGGTCGGAGAGACCCAGTACTTC.

The table lists this clonotype with a few counts. The chain uses TRBV12-3 or TRBV12-4 and TRBJ2-5; 10 positions match TRBD2. J was trimmed by 4 bases and V by 3 bases; bases with no gene match: 14. The CDR3 sequence is 18 residues long. The CDR3 sequence: CASSFQLLAGDGAETQYF. The CDR3 bases are TGTGCCAGCAGTTTCCAACTGCTAGCGGGAGACGGTGCAGAGACCCAGTACTTC.

This clonotype was counted many times. The chain has TRBV4-1 and TRBJ2-2; 9 bases are shared with TRBD1. V lost 3 bases to trimming and J lost 5 bases; unmatched junction nucleotides: 7. The CDR3 totals 16 residues. Germline-derived CDR1 and CDR2 are MGHRA and YSYEKL. Here the CDR3 reads CASSHGTGKGTGELFF. CDR3 DNA: TGCGCCAGCAGCCATGGGACAGGGAAGGGGACCGGGGAGCTGTTTTTT.

This sequence joins TRBV27 and TRBJ2-1; 11 nucleotides agree with TRBD2. With 3 bases clipped from V and 8 bases from J, the junction kept 6 bases outside the gene matches. Germline V gene sequence: CDR1 MNHEY, CDR2 SMNVEV (reference sequence). This CDR3 region has 15 residues. The DNA for the CDR3 is TGTGCCAGCAGTTTGCTAGCGGGAGGACCGGATGAGCAGTTCTTC. Encoded protein: CASSLLAGGPDEQFF.

The sample holds many counts of this clonotype. In nucleotides, the CDR3 is TGTGCCAGCAGCTTAGGAGCGACTAGCGGGAGCTCAGATACGCAGTATTTT. Residues: CASSLGATSGSSDTQYF. V and J are TRBV7-8 and TRBJ2-3; the match to TRBD2 covers 12 bases. CDR1 is SGHVS, CDR2 FQNEAQ, per germline. The CDR3 is 17 amino acids. Trimming took 1 base from V and 4 from J; bases not matched to a gene: 6.

This chain's CDR3 is CASRSFAGFGYTF. Here the CDR3 DNA reads TGTGCCAGTAGGTCCTTTGCGGGGTTTGGCTACACCTTC. The chain recombines TRBV19 with TRBJ1-2; D is uncertain. Germline assignment: CDR1 LNHDA and CDR2 SQIVND (reference sequence). Deletions cut 6 bases from V and 7 bases from J, with 15 bases between. The CDR3 length is 13 residues.

This clonotype was seen more than once but under ten times. CDR3 nucleotide sequence: TGCAGTGCTAGGCACAGGGTAGGGGGCAATCAGCCCCAGCATTTT. Amino acids: CSARHRVGGNQPQHF. The V and J genes are TRBV20-1 and TRBJ1-5; the D gene is possibly TRBD1 (6 bases). The CDR3 consists of 15 residues. Trimming pared 3 bases from V and 2 bases from J, leaving 14 bases between. Looked up from germline, CDR1 is DFQATT and CDR2 is SNEGSKA (reference sequence).

This clonotype was detected only a few times. This chain connects TRBV7-2 to TRBJ1-1; 8 bases align to TRBD1. The germline V gene encodes CDR1 SGHTA and CDR2 FQGNSA. The CDR3 covers 15 residues. V lost 5 bases and J lost 2; bases outside the gene matches: 7. Here the CDR3 DNA reads TGTGCCAGCAGCGTACGGACAGGGATTAACACTGAAGCTTTCTTT. Translating it yields CASSVRTGINTEAFF.

This clonotype was detected many times. V is TRBV19 and J is TRBJ2-7; perhaps D is TRBD1 or TRBD2 (5 bases each). The V gene's germline CDR1 is LNHDA and CDR2 SQIVND (reference sequence). CDR3 length: 13 residues. V was cut by 5 bases and J by 4 bases, with 12 bases left in between. The CDR3 nucleotides read TGTGCCAGTAGTCCTGGGACGGAATACGAGCAGTACTTC. Protein sequence: CASSPGTEYEQYF.

This clonotype has more than one count but fewer than ten. The chain uses TRBV12-3 or TRBV12-4 and TRBJ2-2; 7 nucleotides line up with TRBD1. This CDR3 contains 18 residues. V gave up 6 bases and J gave up 1 base; unmatched junction bases: 14. CDR3: CASRGTANDFMNTGELFF. The CDR3 DNA reads as TGTGCCAGCAGGGGGACAGCGAACGACTTTATGAACACCGGGGAGCTGTTTTTT.

In its sample, this clonotype was seen a few times. The chain combines TRBV7-2 with TRBJ2-3, with 9 bases identical to TRBD2. Germline CDR1 reads SGHTA; CDR2 reads FQGNSA. The junction had 3 bases not matched to a gene; V was cut back by 8 bases and J by 3 bases. The CDR3 is made up of 13 amino acids. The CDR3 loop is CASGSGSTDTQYF. In DNA, the CDR3 is TGTGCCAGCGGTAGCGGGAGTACAGATACGCAGTATTTT.

The table lists this clonotype with a few counts. CDR3: CASRAGVGADTQYF. In DNA, the CDR3 is TGTGCCAGCAGGGCGGGAGTCGGGGCAGATACGCAGTATTTT. The chain has TRBV6-1 and TRBJ2-3, with 7 positions matching TRBD2. Trimming cost V 6 bases and J 4 bases; bases outside gene matches: 7. The germline V gene has CDR1 MNHNS and CDR2 SASEGT. The length of the CDR3 is 14 residues.

In this sample, this clonotype turned up a few times. The chain links TRBV6-1 to TRBJ2-7; either TRBD1 or TRBD2 may fit D (5 bases each). The ends were cut back, 7 bases at V and 0 bases at J, with 16 bases in the middle. Germline CDR1 MNHNS, CDR2 SASEGT. The CDR3 covers 15 residues. DNA of the CDR3: TGTGCCAGCACCCCGGGACGGCTTAGCTCCTACGAGCAGTACTTC. It encodes CASTPGRLSSYEQYF.

In its sample, this clonotype was seen a few times. V gene TRBV3-1 combines with J gene TRBJ2-5, with D perhaps matching TRBD1 (6 bases). This CDR3 is built from 14 residues. Germline V gene data show CDR1 as LGHDT and CDR2 as YNNKEL (reference sequence). V was clipped by 1 base and J by 4 bases, with 10 bases between them. CDR3 region: CASSQGTVGETQYF. The DNA of the CDR3 is TGTGCCAGCAGCCAAGGGACAGTTGGAGAGACCCAGTACTTC.

The rearrangement joins TRBV20-1 to TRBJ1-5; D not certain. V shed 4 bases and J shed 4 bases, with 11 bases lying between them. Germline CDR1 DFQATT, CDR2 SNEGSKA (reference sequence). The CDR3 consists of 13 residues. The CDR3 coding sequence is TGCAGTGCTAATGCAGTGGAAAATCAGCCCCAGCATTTT. Encoded protein: CSANAVENQPQHF.

The rearrangement links TRBV7-6 to TRBJ1-5; D unresolved. Germline-derived CDR1 and CDR2 are SGHVS and FNYEAQ. Between the trimmed V and J ends, which lost 2 bases and 5 bases, there was a span of 10 bases. This CDR3 is 14 amino acids long. CDR3 sequence: CASSLYVLDQPQHF. CDR3 DNA sequence: TGTGCCAGCAGCTTATATGTTCTGGATCAGCCCCAGCATTTT.

The table lists this clonotype with many counts. V usage is TRBV7-2 and J usage is TRBJ2-2; D ambiguous. This CDR3 is built from 13 residues. V lost 6 bases and J 1 base, leaving 6 bases between the germline ends. Germline V gene sequence: CDR1 SGHTA, CDR2 FQGNSA. CDR3 sequence (DNA): TGTGCCAGCAGGCCTGTGAACACCGGGGAGCTGTTTTTT. Translating gives CASRPVNTGELFF.

The J gene is TRBJ2-7, the V gene TRBV6-2 or TRBV6-3; D may be TRBD2 (6 bases). V gave up 6 bases and J gave up 3 bases, with 21 bases separating them. The CDR3 sequence is 16 residues long. Per the germline V gene, CDR1 is MNHEY and CDR2 is SVGEGT. The CDR3 sequence is CASRLDDWDWSYEQYV. Written as DNA, the CDR3 is TGTGCCAGCAGACTTGATGATTGGGACTGGAGCTACGAGCAGTACGTC.

CDR3 sequence: CASSIPGGPYEQYF. In nucleotides, the CDR3 is TGTGCCAGTAGTATCCCCGGGGGTCCCTACGAGCAGTACTTC. V and J are TRBV19 and TRBJ2-7; D is possibly TRBD2 (6 bases). The CDR3 consists of 14 residues. Germline CDR1 reads LNHDA; CDR2 reads SQIVND (reference sequence). V lost 3 bases and J lost 2, with 11 bases in between.

The rearrangement links TRBV12-3 or TRBV12-4 to TRBJ2-2; perhaps TRBD2 as D (7 bases). This CDR3 region has 14 residues. V was clipped by 1 base and J by 6 bases, with 9 bases between them. The DNA of the CDR3 is TGTGCCAGCAGTTTAGGGGGGGGCGCCGGGGAGCTGTTTTTT. This sequence encodes CASSLGGGAGELFF.

V is TRBV11-2 and J is TRBJ1-4, with D possibly TRBD1 on 5 matching bases. V lost 0 bases, J lost 5 bases, and 13 bases lay in between. The CDR3 is 16 amino acids. Germline CDR1 and CDR2: SGHAT and FQNNGV. The CDR3 sequence: CASSLDLRQWNEKLFF. CDR3 sequence (DNA): TGTGCCAGCAGCTTAGATCTAAGACAGTGGAATGAAAAACTGTTTTTT.

V is TRBV7-2 and J is TRBJ2-1; TRBD2 matches at 13 bases. This CDR3 comprises 15 residues. The trim removed 4 bases at V and 7 bases at J, leaving 4 bases unmatched. Germline values: CDR1 SGHTA, CDR2 FQGNSA. CDR3 region: CASSWTSGRANEQFF. CDR3 DNA: TGTGCCAGCAGCTGGACTAGCGGGAGAGCTAATGAGCAGTTCTTC.